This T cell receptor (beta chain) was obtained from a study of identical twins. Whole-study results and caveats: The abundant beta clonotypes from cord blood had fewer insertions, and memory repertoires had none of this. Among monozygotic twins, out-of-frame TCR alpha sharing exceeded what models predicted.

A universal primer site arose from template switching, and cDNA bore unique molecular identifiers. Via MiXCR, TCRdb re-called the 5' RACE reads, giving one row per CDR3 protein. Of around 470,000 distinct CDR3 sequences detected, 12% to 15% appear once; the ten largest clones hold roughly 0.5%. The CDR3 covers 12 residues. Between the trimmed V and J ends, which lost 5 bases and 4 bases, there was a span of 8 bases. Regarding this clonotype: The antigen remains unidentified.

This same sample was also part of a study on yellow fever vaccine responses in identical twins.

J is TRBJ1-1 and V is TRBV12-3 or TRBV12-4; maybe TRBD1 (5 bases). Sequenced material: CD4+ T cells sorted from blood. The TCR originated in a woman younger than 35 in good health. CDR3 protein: CASSQGFTEAFF. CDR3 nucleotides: TGTGCCAGCAGTCAGGGTTTCACTGAAGCTTTCTTT.